This T cell receptor beta chain was profiled in a study of cytomegalovirus exposure and HLA in healthy donors (dated by TCRdb to the late 2010s). In the study overall: An earlier analysis of 587 of the donors reported about 300 Gb of sequence data and 95 million to 130 million unique TCR beta sequences obtained from around 180 million T cells. In an earlier analysis of a few hundred of the donors, high-throughput TCR beta sequencing was used to judge whether each TCR beta V gene segment behaved as functional or pseudogenic. The study profiled the T cell repertoires of hundreds of subjects by immunosequencing and related them to cytomegalovirus serostatus. The later analysis used no new phenotypic data to find candidate immune exposures, relying instead on TCR beta sequences and their occurrence across donors. The study aimed to test whether signatures of past pathogen exposure could be identified by cataloging public T cell receptors. Besides the first cohort of approximately 670 subjects, a separate validation cohort made up of 95 to 150 different subjects was used. High-throughput TCR immunosequencing, statistical association of individual TCRs with disease status, and machine learning were combined to predict cytomegalovirus infection status. All discovery cohort repertoires had been generated using a single sequencing platform. Across about 380 genotyped donors of the cohort, an average of about 240,000 unique TCR beta nucleotide sequences per donor were sequenced, and around 19% of those sequences were non-productive. Because of strong linkage in the cohort, four or five DR-DQ haplotypes were treated as single units for association and clustering. Of the 398 genotyped donors, 81% fell in the genetic ancestry cluster associated with self-reported Caucasian donors. Donor age, sex, ethnicity and CMV serostatus were compiled alongside the repertoire data. Both class I and class II loci were covered by HLA typing, at four-digit resolution. A later analysis re-analyzed previously published TCR beta repertoires from 666 donors and added high-resolution HLA genotyping to study TCR occurrence patterns. The number of typed donors differed by locus: roughly 629-630 for A, B, C, DRB1 and DQB1; some 500 for DQA1; around 580 for DPA1; and some 450 for DPB1. About 280 gigabases of sequencing data and tens of millions of unique TCR sequences made up an early release that covered 500 to 700 HLA-typed donors. In a later genetic analysis, genome-wide SNP genotypes for about three fifths of the roughly 670 donors were used, and that subset was treated as a discovery cohort.

The full study reports these points: The authors suggested that the approach could potentially be generalized to other disease states and immunological phenotypes. According to a later analysis, most CMV-associated TCR beta chains appeared to be HLA-restricted, and the HLA associations seemed to be driven largely by CMV exposure. In this cohort, only TCR beta chains were sequenced, and detectable features were limited by the absence of alpha or paired-chain data. HLA typing was unavailable for some donors at each locus, so association tests used only the typed subset. In a later analysis, HLA-associated TCR beta chains showed more clonal expansion and lower generation probabilities than non-associated chains that were equally common. In an earlier analysis of about 600 of the donors, most TCR beta V segments appeared in productive rearrangements about 87% or about 30% of the time, broadly matching IMGT annotations. Linkage disequilibrium might explain the correlated functional status among segregating V segments, but an unknown experimental factor could not be ruled out. The only immune exposure information available for the cohort was CMV serostatus. In a later analysis, TCR association rates were found to vary across HLA loci, with the most associated TCRs seen for DRB1 alleles and the fewest for HLA-C alleles. Because counts were too low, about 15 rarely observed V segments, including chromosome 9 orphons, were left out of the earlier analysis of some 640 of the donors. Most TCR sequences were seen in very few donors, while some public TCRs were found in many individuals. In a later genetic analysis, a missense DCLRE1C variant was associated with V-gene and J-gene trimming of TCR beta chains, and the association was replicated in an independent cohort. In a later analysis, several top co-occurrence clusters were reported to appear linked to parvovirus B19, influenza, CMV and Epstein-Barr virus. In a later genetic analysis, fewer N-insertions in productive TCRs were reported among donors in an Asian-associated ancestry cluster than the approximately 670-donor mean. A group of highly shared sequence variants was considered likely to be a technical artifact of the sequencing pipeline. When HLA alleles, especially DR and DQ, strongly co-occurred, TCR associations were difficult to assign to individual alleles. In vitro tests confirmed that a few of the cytomegalovirus-associated TCR beta chains recognize cytomegalovirus antigens. In the study, about 150 TCR beta chains were listed as associated with cytomegalovirus. Because the 87-base-pair reads could not distinguish some IMGT-functional V segments, including TRBV6-2 and TRBV6-3, those segments were excluded. Sequencing depth was assumed to be roughly uniform across donors in the presence/absence analyses, though that assumption may not hold. In both the original and validation cohorts, the classifier was reported to diagnose cytomegalovirus status with high specificity and sensitivity. A later analysis associated about 18,000 TCR beta sequences with specific HLA alleles at a false discovery rate of 0.05. A further reported finding was that TCR beta sequences accurately predicted the HLA-A and HLA-B alleles for most subjects in the first cohort.

For CDR1 and CDR2, the germline V gene (reference sequence) lists LNHDA and SQIVND. The CDR3 contains 14 residues, cysteine and phenylalanine counted. Only the CDR3 DNA stays, 42 bases, in frame from base 1. Trimmed from V: 4 bases; trimmed from J: 3 bases; junction bases lacking a gene match: 3. The protocol used for the library was the immunoSEQ multiplex PCR assay. For the multiplex PCR, a mixture combining 60 forward primers for TCR Vbeta segments and 13 reverse primers for TCR Jbeta segments was used. The CDR3 region of rearranged TCR beta genes was amplified from genomic DNA by a multiplex PCR assay. Amplified TCR beta libraries were sequenced as 87-base-pair reads on the Illumina HiSeq System. From the authors' description of their analysis: A later analysis tallied 75 million to 95 million unique TCR beta chains across the roughly 610 repertoires, and about 10 million of those chains were shared by two or more donors. A nearest-neighbor algorithm error-corrected the raw reads and collapsed the reads into unique sequences, merging closely related sequences to remove PCR and sequencing errors. Alignment of CDR3 sequences to IMGT reference sequences was used to assign V, D and J gene segments. Each retained sequence needed at least a six-nucleotide match to both a V gene segment and a J gene segment. A rearrangement counted as productive if the CDR3 had no stop codons and remained in frame with V and J, and every other rearrangement counted as non-productive. Following IMGT convention, CDR3 was defined as the stretch from the second conserved V-encoded cysteine to the conserved J-encoded phenylalanine. The earlier analysis of more than 450 of the donors excluded sequences that lacked an unambiguous match to a single V gene segment. In an earlier analysis of around 590 of the donors, a V segment was called functional when productive rearrangements were above 56.7%, and segregating when the standard deviation between donors exceeded 5%. A statistical classification framework was built for diagnosing cytomegalovirus status from the catalog of TCR beta chain sequences. A later analysis assigned V and J genes by comparing TCR nucleotide sequences with IMGT/GENE-DB human TR gene sequences. Using the TCRdist pipeline, a later analysis assigned CDR3 sequences along with most-parsimonious VDJ recombination scenarios. A later analysis defined each TCR beta chain by its CDR3 amino acid sequence plus V-gene family, and excluded reads lacking a unique V-gene family. As a way to deal with suspected cross-contamination and a sequencing artifact, a later analysis dropped approximately 590 nucleotide sequences that were highly shared and had low generation probability. In a later analysis, a clonal expansion index was calculated for each public chain from normalized within-repertoire ranks of inferred template counts. In a later analysis, generation probabilities were computed with a VDJ recombination model fitted to out-of-frame rearrangements, and the resulting probabilities were checked against IGoR. Hypergeometric tests were used in a later analysis to score TCR-TCR, TCR-HLA and TCR-CMV co-occurrence, with a repertoire-size bias correction applied to the TCR pairs. A later analysis estimated false discovery rates by permuting HLA or CMV assignments 20 times. In a later analysis, co-occurring TCRs were grouped with DBSCAN, and TCRdist sequence similarity was added when clustering was performed within HLA-allele-positive subsets. Repertoires with fewer than 30,000 or more than 120,000 public chains, plus five repertoires with anomalous nucleotide sharing, were excluded from co-occurrence clustering. TCRdb carries this immuneACCESS record with in-frame sequences only. Its versions omit some clonotypes, under half of them owing to an unresolved V gene in the studies checked, with the rest unexplained. V and J calls plus clone size are reproduced from that table; the DNA served to infer D and trimming. The sample table records 110,000 or so clones; 81% of these occur just once. 2% to 2.5% of the sample rests with the top ten.

A word on this clone: The target of this receptor is not known. No much larger clone exists at a distance of one base, and base qualities are not known.

The cohort comprised some 730 healthy bone marrow donors. All cohort members were sampled while nominally healthy, although unrecorded immune exposures were likely present. The donor tested CMV seronegative, placing the donor among the 350 or so seronegative members of the cohort. A peripheral blood sample was provided by each donor, and peripheral blood mononuclear cells were used for TCR beta sequencing. Genomic DNA was extracted from the blood cell samples with the Qiagen DNeasy Blood Extraction Kit. The receptor was derived from a woman in her thirties or forties in good health and CMV-seronegative. The sequenced sample consisted of PBMCs. Recombination linked TRBV19 to TRBJ1-5; TRBD1 aligns with 7 central bases. The encoded CDR3 is CASSRGGDNQPQHF. The bases read TGTGCCAGTAGTAGAGGGGGCGACAATCAGCCCCAGCATTTT.